This T cell receptor (beta chain) emerged from a study of early T cells in non-severe SARS-CoV-2 infection. This clonotype was recorded at least ten times. Trimming stripped 5 bases from V and 0 bases from J, with 11 bases between. The CDR3 spans 15 residues. Germline-derived CDR1 and CDR2 are LGHNA and YNFKEQ. A single record per CDR3 protein comes from TCRdb applying MiXCR to the 5' RACE reads. The sample holds roughly 53,000 distinct CDR3 sequences; around 12% are singletons and the top ten take approximately 2.5%. J is TRBJ1-3 and V is TRBV4-2; tentatively, D is TRBD1 (5 bases). This specimen was whole blood, taken at baseline. This sequence was found in an adult who was a healthcare worker with PCR-confirmed SARS-CoV-2 infection or an uninfected control (not recorded which). The CDR3 coding sequence is TGTGCCAGCAGCAGGGACGGGAGCTCTGGAAACACCATATATTTT. The encoded protein is CASSRDGSSGNTIYF.